This T cell receptor (beta chain) was observed in a study of blood T cell repertoires in COVID-19 (TCRdb year 2020). As for the study more broadly: Samples from collaborators originated in the United States, Italy and Spain and spanned both the acute and convalescent phases of COVID-19. The prospective study material was composed of cDNA or gDNA derived from T cells, B-cell-depleted T cells, or PBMCs. Subjects who had been exposed to COVID-19, were actively infected with it, or had recovered from it provided the deeply sampled blood TCRbeta repertoires that made up the dataset. The repertoires were released in a freely available public database meant as a resource for research on the immune response to SARS-CoV-2. Samples were obtained from the ongoing ImmuneRACE study (first 160 participants) and from roughly 1,300 subjects provided by 6 global collaborators. Nearly every sample came with metadata listing a de-identified subject ID, COVID-19 status, age in years and sex. Where available, HLA class I and class II types were taken from metadata supplied by the sample provider and were not determined by assay-based typing.

From a lookup of the germline V gene, CDR1 and CDR2 are SGHTA and FQGNSA. Trimming takes 5 bases from V and 2 bases from J, and the germline ends sit 10 bases apart. The CDR3 measures 14 amino acids from cysteine to phenylalanine. The kept DNA is CDR3 alone, 42 bases in frame from the first base. As to this clone: The clone's antigen remains unknown. Per-base qualities were not stored, and no clone one base away is much larger.

The paper's findings and limits, for the study overall: Clinical and demographic metadata were provided uncurated, with the amount varying by source and participant.

The collaborating institutions used their own protocols to collect whole blood in K2EDTA tubes. For TCRbeta analysis, collaborators shipped samples in one of three forms: frozen whole blood, isolated PBMCs, or DNA extracted from either of those sample types. TCRbeta CDR3 regions were amplified from genomic DNA by means of the immunoSEQ Assay, a bias-controlled multiplex PCR. The authors processed their data as follows. Within the assay, amplification of reference gene primers was used to estimate how many nucleated cells each sample contained. To quantify the absolute abundance of each unique TCRbeta CDR3 rearrangement, sequence reads were collapsed and filtered. For each sample, productive Simpson clonality was calculated as the square root of Simpson's diversity index over productive rearrangements. This is the immuneACCESS table as TCRdb keeps it, with only in-frame sequences that have V and J called. A part of the clones is gone; compared with another copy, unresolved V genes explain less than half, and the rest is unexplained. That table supplies the V and J calls and clone size; D and trimming were determined from the DNA. For this sample there are hundreds of thousands of clones; around nine tenths appear just once. The top ten constitute around 13% of the sample.

This TCR came from a woman aged 55 to 70 with acute or convalescent COVID-19. The sample was peripheral blood. This chain is built from TRBV7-2 and TRBJ2-1, with TRBD2 tentatively as D gene (5 bases match). The bases read TGTGCCAGCAGCCCCCGGACTGCCTACAATGAGCAGTTCTTC. Translated, this gives CASSPRTAYNEQFF.